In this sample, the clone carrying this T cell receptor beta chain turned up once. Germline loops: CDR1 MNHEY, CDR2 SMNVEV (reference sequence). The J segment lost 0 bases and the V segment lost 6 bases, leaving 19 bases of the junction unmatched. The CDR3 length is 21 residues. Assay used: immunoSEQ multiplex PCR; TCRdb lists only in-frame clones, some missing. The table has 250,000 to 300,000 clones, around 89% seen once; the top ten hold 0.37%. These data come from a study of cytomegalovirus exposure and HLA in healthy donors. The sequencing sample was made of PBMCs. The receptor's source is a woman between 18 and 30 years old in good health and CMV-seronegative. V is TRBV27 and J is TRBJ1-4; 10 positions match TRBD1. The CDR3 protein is CASSPTGGRISGLATNEKLFF. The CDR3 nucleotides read TGTGCCAGCAGCCCGACAGGGGGCAGGATCTCTGGACTTGCAACTAATGAAAAACTGTTTTTT. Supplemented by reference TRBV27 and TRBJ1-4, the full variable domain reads EAQVTQNPRYLITVTGKKLTVTCSQNMNHEYMSWYRQDPGLGLRQIYYSMNVEVTDKGDVPEGYKVSRKEKRNFPLILESPSPNQTSLYFCASSPTGGRISGLATNEKLFFGSGTQLSVL.